This T cell receptor (beta chain) was profiled in a study of technical replicates of blood from a few donors. Some clones are missing from TCRdb's copy, which holds only in-frame ones; the method was immunoSEQ multiplex PCR. The sample carries 75,000 to 90,000 clones, 85% to 95% recorded once. V shed 6 bases and J 5 bases; nucleotides not matched to a gene: 15. The CDR3 extends over 16 amino acids. Germline V gene data show CDR1 as SGHNT and CDR2 as YENEEA. The TCR was taken from a human donor in good health. Sequenced: T cells isolated from PBMCs. This chain connects TRBV11-3 to TRBJ2-5, with 7 bases fitting TRBD2. This CDR3 is CASRLTTAGDRETQYF. The CDR3 DNA sequence: TGTGCCAGCAGGTTAACAACGGCGGGAGATCGGGAGACCCAGTACTTC.